Listed below are T cell receptor beta chains from one sample, sequenced in a study of T-cell memory formation after mild COVID-19. TCRdb reprocessed the 5' RACE reads via MiXCR and lists one record per CDR3 protein. The sample holds about 27,000 distinct CDR3 sequences; roughly 16% are singletons and the top ten take 1.4%. The sequencing input was PBMCs or a T cell subset sorted from them (not recorded which). These receptors all stem from an adult who had mild COVID-19 (a few samples of this study predate the infection). Cell type and time point are not known. Each CDR3 is given with its conserved first and last residue. A D gene is named only where the DNA matches it firmly. Clone size is shown for a subset of rows, as once, few, many or a class of expanded clone.

D	size	V	J	CDR3	DNA
.	many	TRBV30	TRBJ1-6	CAWSVEGAGWLGSPLHF	TGTGCCTGGAGTGTAGAAGGGGCAGGGTGGTTAGGATCACCCCTCCACTTT
TRBD2	.	TRBV9	TRBJ2-7	CASSATTTSGYEQYF	TGTGCCAGCAGCGCAACTACAACTAGCGGCTACGAGCAGTACTTC
TRBD2	many	TRBV7-3	TRBJ2-3	CASSFRGGGDYSTDTQYF	TGTGCCAGCAGCTTTCGCGGGGGGGGTGACTATAGCACAGATACGCAGTATTTT
.	.	TRBV6-5	TRBJ1-1	CATITAAEAFF	TGTGCCACTATAACAGCGGCCGAAGCTTTCTTT
.	medium-sized	TRBV5-1	TRBJ2-5	CASSFLRDPTLQETQYF	TGCGCCAGCAGCTTCCTCCGGGACCCGACCCTCCAAGAGACCCAGTACTTC
.	many	TRBV20-1	TRBJ1-1	CSARDWKYMDTEAFF	TGCAGTGCTAGAGATTGGAAGTATATGGACACTGAAGCTTTCTTT
TRBD2	.	TRBV7-9	TRBJ2-1	CASSLGGGARNEQFF	TGTGCCAGCAGCTTAGGCGGGGGGGCCAGGAATGAGCAGTTCTTC
TRBD2	many	TRBV7-2	TRBJ2-1	CASSSVAGARNEQFF	TGTGCCAGCAGCTCCGTAGCGGGAGCTAGGAATGAGCAGTTCTTC
TRBD1	.	TRBV24-1	TRBJ1-1	CATSRQGDTEAFF	TGTGCCACCAGCCGACAGGGCGACACTGAAGCTTTCTTT
.	many	TRBV11-2	TRBJ2-3	CASSLSTDTQYF	TGTGCCAGCAGCCTTAGCACAGATACGCAGTATTTT
.	many	TRBV7-9	TRBJ2-1	CASSSLGGTPYNEQFF	TGTGCCAGCAGCTCCTTAGGAGGGACCCCCTACAATGAGCAGTTCTTC
TRBD2	many	TRBV4-1	TRBJ2-2	CASSQESGLASTGELFF	TGCGCCAGCAGCCAAGAGTCGGGACTAGCGAGCACCGGGGAGCTGTTTTTT
.	.	TRBV6-5	TRBJ2-7	CASSYSAGASYEQYF	TGTGCCAGCAGTTACTCGGCGGGTGCCTCCTACGAGCAGTACTTC
TRBD2	many	TRBV4-3	TRBJ2-1	CASSQDPSGSLNEQFF	TGCGCCAGCAGCCAAGATCCTAGCGGGAGTTTGAATGAGCAGTTCTTC
.	many	TRBV4-3	TRBJ2-1	CASSQDFPGVYGNEQFF	TGCGCCAGCAGCCAAGATTTCCCGGGAGTCTACGGGAATGAGCAGTTCTTC
.	.	TRBV19	TRBJ2-7	CASSVSGFRGEQYF	TGTGCCAGTAGTGTGTCTGGATTTCGAGGCGAGCAGTACTTC
TRBD2	many	TRBV11-2	TRBJ2-7	CASSSALAGVDEQYF	TGTGCCAGCAGCTCCGCACTAGCGGGAGTTGACGAGCAGTACTTC
.	.	TRBV25-1	TRBJ2-7	CASSDPTTYEQYF	TGTGCCAGCAGTGACCCAACAACCTACGAGCAGTACTTC
.	once	TRBV5-1	TRBJ2-3	CASSLRTETQYF	TGCGCCAGCAGTCTCCGCACAGAAACGCAGTATTTT
.	.	TRBV21-1	TRBJ2-7	CASSIRQGSSYEQYF	TGTGCCAGCAGCATAAGACAGGGGAGCTCCTACGAGCAGTACTTC
.	many	TRBV7-2	TRBJ1-4	CASSPEGLANEKLFF	TGTGCCAGCAGCCCGGAAGGGCTGGCTAATGAAAAACTGTTTTTT
.	few	TRBV7-6	TRBJ1-2	CASSLATGSYGYTF	TGTGCCAGCAGCTTAGCGACCGGGTCCTATGGCTACACCTTC
TRBD2	.	TRBV7-2	TRBJ2-7	CASSLRLAGGKTEQYF	TGTGCCAGCAGCTTAAGACTAGCGGGAGGAAAAACCGAGCAGTACTTC
.	few	TRBV19	TRBJ2-2	CASTVGAGPWPGTGELFF	TGTGCCAGTACCGTCGGCGCGGGGCCTTGGCCCGGCACCGGGGAGCTGTTTTTT
.	many	TRBV16	TRBJ2-1	CASSHRLVNEQFF	TGTGCCAGCAGCCATCGGCTAGTTAATGAGCAGTTCTTC
.	many	TRBV6-5	TRBJ1-1	CASSYEAGGFTEAFF	TGTGCCAGCAGTTACGAAGCCGGAGGTTTCACTGAAGCTTTCTTT
.	.	TRBV4-2	TRBJ1-3	CASSQSSLLSGNTIYF	TGTGCCAGCAGCCAATCCAGCCTACTCTCTGGAAACACCATATATTTT
.	few	TRBV21-1	TRBJ1-5	CASSKEWPNRHRSNQPQHF	TGTGCCAGCAGCAAAGAGTGGCCCAACAGACACCGTAGCAATCAGCCCCAGCATTTT
.	.	TRBV14	TRBJ1-1	CASSQGRGMGTEAFF	TGTGCCAGCAGCCAAGGTAGAGGGATGGGCACTGAAGCTTTCTTT
TRBD2	.	TRBV11-2	TRBJ2-2	CASSLRAGRTGELFF	TGTGCCAGCAGCTTGAGAGCGGGAAGGACCGGGGAGCTGTTTTTT
TRBD2	once	TRBV6-5	TRBJ2-1	CASTSTSGRVNEQFF	TGTGCCAGCACCTCTACTAGCGGCAGAGTCAATGAGCAGTTCTTC
.	many	TRBV30	TRBJ1-2	CAWMHGGLGGYTF	TGTGCCTGGATGCATGGGGGTTTGGGAGGCTACACCTTC
.	few	TRBV2	TRBJ2-7	CASSKQGYEQYF	TGTGCCAGCAGTAAACAGGGCTACGAGCAGTACTTC
TRBD2	many	TRBV12-3/TRBV12-4	TRBJ2-3	CASSPPGTSADTQYF	TGTGCCAGCAGCCCACCCGGGACTAGCGCAGATACGCAGTATTTT
TRBD1	many	TRBV10-3	TRBJ1-1	CAISRQGADTEAFF	TGTGCCATCAGCCGGCAGGGGGCGGACACTGAAGCTTTCTTT
.	many	TRBV20-1	TRBJ2-1	CSARRGASYNEQFF	TGCAGTGCTAGAAGAGGGGCGTCCTACAATGAGCAGTTCTTC
TRBD1	many	TRBV5-6	TRBJ1-2	CASSSGQLRGYTF	TGTGCCAGCAGCTCGGGACAGCTTCGAGGCTACACCTTC
.	many	TRBV6-2/TRBV6-3	TRBJ1-2	CASSYGSASYGYTF	TGTGCCAGCAGTTACGGGAGTGCTTCCTATGGCTACACCTTC
.	few	TRBV5-1	TRBJ1-1	CASRRMGGADTEAFF	TGCGCCAGCAGACGAATGGGGGGCGCGGACACTGAAGCTTTCTTT
.	many	TRBV29-1	TRBJ2-3	CSVGGIVDTDTQYF	TGCAGCGTCGGTGGCATAGTCGACACAGATACGCAGTATTTT
TRBD1	.	TRBV7-6	TRBJ1-1	CASSPVPRGLGTEAFF	TGTGCCAGCAGCCCAGTTCCTAGGGGGCTAGGGACTGAAGCTTTCTTT
TRBD1	few	TRBV28	TRBJ1-4	CASSLYRGGEKLFF	TGTGCCAGCAGTTTATACAGGGGTGGTGAAAAACTGTTTTTT